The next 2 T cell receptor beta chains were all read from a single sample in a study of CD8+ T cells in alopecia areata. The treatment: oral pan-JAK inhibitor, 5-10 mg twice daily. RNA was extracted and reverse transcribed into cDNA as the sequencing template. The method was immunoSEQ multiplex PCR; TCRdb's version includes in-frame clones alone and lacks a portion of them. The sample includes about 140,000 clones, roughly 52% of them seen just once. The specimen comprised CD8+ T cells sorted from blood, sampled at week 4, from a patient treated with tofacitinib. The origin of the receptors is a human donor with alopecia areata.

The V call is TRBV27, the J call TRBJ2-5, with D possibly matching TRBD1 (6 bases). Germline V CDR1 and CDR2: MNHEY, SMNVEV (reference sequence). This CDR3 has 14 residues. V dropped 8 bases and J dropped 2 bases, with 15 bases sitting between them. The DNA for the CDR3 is TGTGCCAGCGGTCCTTATGGACAGCAAGAGACCCAGTACTTC. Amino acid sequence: CASGPYGQQETQYF.

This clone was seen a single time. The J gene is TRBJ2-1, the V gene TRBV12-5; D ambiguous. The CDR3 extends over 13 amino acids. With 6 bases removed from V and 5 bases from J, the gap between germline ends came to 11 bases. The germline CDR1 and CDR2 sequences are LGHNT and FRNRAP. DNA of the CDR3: TGTGCTAGTGGCCCGGATTCGGACAATGAGCAGTTCTTC. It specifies CASGPDSDNEQFF.